A single TCR beta chain is shown here with its context. Its antigen remains unknown. The entry originates in a study of yellow fever vaccine responses in identical twins. Trimming cost V 5 bases and J 8 bases, with 18 bases left between them. This CDR3 region has 15 residues. Per germline, CDR1 SGHAT and CDR2 FQDESV (reference sequence). Findings of the study overall: Twin vaccine T cell responses reportedly seemed partly convergent, partly personalized.

From the RT-PCR reads, TCRdb called clonotypes with MiXCR, one entry per CDR3 protein. Of about 3,100 distinct CDR3 sequences listed, around 88% are singletons. The material sequenced was T cells from blood (PBMCs), unsorted or a sorted subset (not recorded which), taken before or after yellow fever vaccination (not recorded which). The rearrangement links TRBV11-1 to TRBJ2-2; D may be TRBD1 (5 bases). The sequence came from a woman aged 18 to 35 who received the yellow fever vaccine. The CDR3 nucleotides read TGTGCCAGCAGCCCCAAAACGTCAGGGCCGGGGGAGCTGTTTTTT. Encoded protein: CASSPKTSGPGELFF.